This entry concerns a single T cell receptor (beta chain). The source of the sample is a study of blood T cell repertoires in COVID-19. Study-wide context: Specimens from acute and convalescent COVID-19 originated in the United States, Italy and Spain. T cells, B-cell-depleted T cells, or PBMCs supplied cDNA or gDNA.

In the authors' workflow: Using reference gene primer amplification, nucleated cell counts were estimated. Repertoires were generated with immunoSEQ multiplex PCR, while TCRdb's copy carries only in-frame clones and drops some. That table gives V, J and clone size, and the DNA gave D and trimming. The repertoire holds 89,000 or so clones, approximately 85% seen once, with about an eighth in the top ten. This receptor was identified in a human donor in a cohort sampled during active COVID-19. Sequencing was performed on peripheral blood.

CDR3 residues: CASRVEGGTSSYNEQFF. In DNA form, the CDR3 reads TGTGCCAGCAGGGTGGAGGGCGGGACGAGCTCCTACAATGAGCAGTTCTTC. The chain couples TRBV2 to TRBJ2-1; D might be TRBD2 (6 bases). The CDR3 covers 17 residues. V dropped 6 bases and J dropped 0 bases, with 18 bases sitting between them. Germline loops: CDR1 SNHLY, CDR2 FYNNEI.